This paragraph reports one T cell receptor (beta chain). Antigen unknown. This entry comes from a study of T cell repertoires in cytomegalovirus infection. For the study at large: Signatures in public TCR beta sequences pointed to both CMV infection and matching HLA type.

Germline V CDR1 and CDR2: SGHTA, FQGNSA. V shed 5 bases and J 8 bases; nucleotides not matched to a gene: 5. The CDR3 consists of 14 residues. Each CDR3 protein is one row after TCRdb ran MiXCR on the reads. Counted here are hundreds of thousands of distinct CDR3 sequences, 8% to 9.5% occurring once; the ten biggest clones make up about 3.9%. Whole-study results and caveats: Summed frequency of shared TCR beta families picked out CMV carriers who also had the relevant HLA. Ex vivo, HLA-C-restricted CMV-specific TCR beta clonotypes prevailed over the rest of the response.

The clonotype comes from a human donor in good health (CMV status not recorded). Some clones in this sample may be carry-over from other donors' samples. Sequencing was done on a sample of PBMCs. V and J are TRBV7-2 and TRBJ2-4; 11 bases line up with TRBD1. The CDR3 loop is CASSPGQGEDIQYF. The DNA for the CDR3 is TGTGCCAGCAGCCCGGGACAGGGGGAAGACATTCAGTACTTC. Complete variable domain (other parts from reference TRBV7-2 and TRBJ2-4): GAGVSQSPSNKVTEKGKDVELRCDPISGHTALYWYRQSLGQGLEFLIYFQGNSAPDKSGLPSDRFSAERTGGSVSTLTIQRTQQEDSAVYLCASSPGQGEDIQYFGAGTRLSVL.